Reported below is one TCR beta chain. The data are from a study of blood T cell repertoires in COVID-19. Study details: Sites in the United States, Italy and Spain provided acute and convalescent COVID-19 samples.

The method was immunoSEQ multiplex PCR; TCRdb's version includes in-frame clones alone and lacks a portion of them. The data show around 250,000 clones, with around 89% seen just once and 2.1% held by the top ten. This CDR3 region has 13 residues. Germline CDR1 reads SNHLY; CDR2 reads FYNNEI. V shed 7 bases and J shed 7 bases, with 16 bases lying between them. Input material: peripheral blood. The chain uses TRBV2 and TRBJ1-1; no firm D call. The clonotype comes from a woman in her fifties or sixties with COVID-19, enrolled during active disease. CDR3 amino acids: CASINLPPIEAFF. The CDR3 coding sequence is TGTGCCAGCATAAACCTACCACCTATTGAAGCTTTCTTT. The variable domain in full, with the rest retrieved from reference TRBV2 and TRBJ1-1, is EPEVTQTPSHQVTQMGQEVILRCVPISNHLYFYWYRQILGQKVEFLVSFYNNEISEKSEIFDDQFSVERPDGSNFTLKIRSTKLEDSAMYFCASINLPPIEAFFGQGTRLTVV.